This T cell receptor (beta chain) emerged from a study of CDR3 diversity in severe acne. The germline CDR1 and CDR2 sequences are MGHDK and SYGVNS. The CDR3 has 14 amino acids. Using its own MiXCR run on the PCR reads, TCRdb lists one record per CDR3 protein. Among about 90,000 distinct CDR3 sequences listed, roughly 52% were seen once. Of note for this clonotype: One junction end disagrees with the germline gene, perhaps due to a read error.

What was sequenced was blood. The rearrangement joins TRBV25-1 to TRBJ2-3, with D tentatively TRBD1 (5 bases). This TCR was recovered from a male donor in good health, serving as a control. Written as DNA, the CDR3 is TGTGCCGGCAGTGACCCCACAGGTAAAGATACGCAGTATTTC. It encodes CAGSDPTGKDTQYF. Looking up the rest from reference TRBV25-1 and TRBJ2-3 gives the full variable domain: EADIYQTPRYLVIGTGKKITLECSQTMGHDKMYWYQQDPGMELHLIHYSYGVNSTEKGDLSSESTVSRIRTEHFPLTLESARPSHTSQYLCAGSDPTGKDTQYFGPGTRLTVL.